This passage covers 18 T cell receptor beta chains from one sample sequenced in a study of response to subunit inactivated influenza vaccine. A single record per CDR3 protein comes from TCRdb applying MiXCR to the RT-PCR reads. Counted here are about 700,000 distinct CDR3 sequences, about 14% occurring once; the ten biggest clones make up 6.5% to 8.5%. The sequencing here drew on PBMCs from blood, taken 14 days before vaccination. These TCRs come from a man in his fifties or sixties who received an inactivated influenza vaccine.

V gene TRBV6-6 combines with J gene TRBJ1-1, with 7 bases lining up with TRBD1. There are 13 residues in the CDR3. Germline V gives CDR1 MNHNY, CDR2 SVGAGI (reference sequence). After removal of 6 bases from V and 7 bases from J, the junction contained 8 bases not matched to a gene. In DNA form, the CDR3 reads TGTGCCAGCAGATCCACCGACAGGGTTGAAGCTTTCTTT. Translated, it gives CASRSTDRVEAFF.

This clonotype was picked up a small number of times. CDR3 DNA: TGCAGTGCTAGGGGGACTAGCGGGGGACCCTACAATGAGCAGTTCTTC. This translates into CSARGTSGGPYNEQFF. J is TRBJ2-1 and V is TRBV20-1, with 14 positions matching TRBD2. Losses at the gene ends were 3 bases for V and 2 bases for J; bases not matched to a gene: 3. Germline V gives CDR1 DFQATT, CDR2 SNEGSKA (reference sequence). The CDR3 is 16 amino acids.

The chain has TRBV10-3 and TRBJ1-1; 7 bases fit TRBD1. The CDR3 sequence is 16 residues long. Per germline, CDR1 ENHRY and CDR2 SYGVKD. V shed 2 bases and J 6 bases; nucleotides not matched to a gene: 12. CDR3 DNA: TGTGCCATCAGTGAGAGGAAAGGACAGGCTGTATCTGAAGCTTTCTTT. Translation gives CAISERKGQAVSEAFF.

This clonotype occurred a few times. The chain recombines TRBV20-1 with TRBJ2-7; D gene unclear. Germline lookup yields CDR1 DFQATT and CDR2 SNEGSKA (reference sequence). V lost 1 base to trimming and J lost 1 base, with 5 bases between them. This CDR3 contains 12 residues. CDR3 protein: CSARAVSYEQYF. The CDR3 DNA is TGCAGTGCTAGAGCCGTTTCCTACGAGCAGTACTTC.

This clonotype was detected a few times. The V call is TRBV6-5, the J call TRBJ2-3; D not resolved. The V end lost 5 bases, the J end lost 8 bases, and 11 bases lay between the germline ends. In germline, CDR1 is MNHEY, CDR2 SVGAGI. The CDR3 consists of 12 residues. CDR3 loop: CASSPLVGTQYF. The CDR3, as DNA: TGTGCCAGCAGTCCATTAGTAGGTACGCAGTATTTT.

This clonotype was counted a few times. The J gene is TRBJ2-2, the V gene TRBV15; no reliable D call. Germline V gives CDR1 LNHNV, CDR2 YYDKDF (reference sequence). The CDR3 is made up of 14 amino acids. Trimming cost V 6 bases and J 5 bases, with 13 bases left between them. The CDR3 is CATSWASATGELFF. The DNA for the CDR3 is TGTGCCACCAGTTGGGCGTCTGCGACCGGGGAGCTGTTTTTT.

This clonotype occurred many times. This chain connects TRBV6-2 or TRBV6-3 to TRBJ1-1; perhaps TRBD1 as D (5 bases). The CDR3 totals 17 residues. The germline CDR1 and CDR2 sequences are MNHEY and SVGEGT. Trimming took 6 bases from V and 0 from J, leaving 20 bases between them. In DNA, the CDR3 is TGTGCCAGCAGCCGACTTAGACAGCGGATTGTGAACACTGAAGCTTTCTTT. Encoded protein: CASSRLRQRIVNTEAFF.

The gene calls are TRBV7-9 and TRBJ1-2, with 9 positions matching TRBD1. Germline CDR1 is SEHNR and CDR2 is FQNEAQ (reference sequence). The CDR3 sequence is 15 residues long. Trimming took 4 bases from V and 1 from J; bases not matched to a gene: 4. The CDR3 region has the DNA TGTGCCAGCAGCTGGACAGGGGACCTTAACTATGGCTACACCTTC. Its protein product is CASSWTGDLNYGYTF.

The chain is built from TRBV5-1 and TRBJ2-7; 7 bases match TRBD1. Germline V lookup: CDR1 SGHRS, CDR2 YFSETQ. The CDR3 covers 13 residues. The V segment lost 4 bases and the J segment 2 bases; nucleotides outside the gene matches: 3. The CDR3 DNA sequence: TGCGCCAGCAGCGGGACAGTTGCCTACGAGCAGTACTTC. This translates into CASSGTVAYEQYF.

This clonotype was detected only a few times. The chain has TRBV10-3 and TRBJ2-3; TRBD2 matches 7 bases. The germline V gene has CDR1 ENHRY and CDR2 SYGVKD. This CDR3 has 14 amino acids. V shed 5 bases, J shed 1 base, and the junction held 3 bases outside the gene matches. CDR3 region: CAISTRGGTDTQYF. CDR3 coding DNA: TGTGCCATCAGTACCCGGGGGGGCACAGATACGCAGTATTTT.

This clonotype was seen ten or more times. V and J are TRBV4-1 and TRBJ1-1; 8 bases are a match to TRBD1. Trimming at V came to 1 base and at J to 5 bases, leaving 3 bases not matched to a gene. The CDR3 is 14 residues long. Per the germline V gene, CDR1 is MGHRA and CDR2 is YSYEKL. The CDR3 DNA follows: TGCGCCAGCAGCCAAGTCGACAGGGGAACTGAAGCTTTCTTT. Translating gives CASSQVDRGTEAFF.

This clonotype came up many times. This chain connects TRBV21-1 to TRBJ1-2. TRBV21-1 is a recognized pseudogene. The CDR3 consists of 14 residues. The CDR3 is CASSKDPENYGYTF. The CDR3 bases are TGTGCCAGCAGCAAAGACCCAGAAAACTATGGCTACACCTTC.

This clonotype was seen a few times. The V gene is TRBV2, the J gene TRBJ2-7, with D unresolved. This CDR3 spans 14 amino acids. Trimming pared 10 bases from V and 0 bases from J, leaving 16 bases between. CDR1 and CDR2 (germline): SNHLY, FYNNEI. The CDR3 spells CATQMSFYSYEQYF. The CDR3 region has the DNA TGTGCCACCCAAATGTCCTTTTACTCCTACGAGCAGTACTTC.

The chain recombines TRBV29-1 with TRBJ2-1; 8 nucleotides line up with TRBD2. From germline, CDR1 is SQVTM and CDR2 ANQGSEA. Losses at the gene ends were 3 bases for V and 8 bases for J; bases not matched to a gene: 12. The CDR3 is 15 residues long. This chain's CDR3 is CSVEGRTSWADEQFF. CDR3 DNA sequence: TGCAGCGTTGAGGGCAGGACTAGCTGGGCCGATGAGCAGTTCTTC.

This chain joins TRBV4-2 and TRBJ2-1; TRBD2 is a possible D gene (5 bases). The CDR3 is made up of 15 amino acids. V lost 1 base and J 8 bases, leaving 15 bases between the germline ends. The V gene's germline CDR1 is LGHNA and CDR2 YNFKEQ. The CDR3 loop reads CASSQGLARSDEQFF. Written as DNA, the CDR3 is TGTGCCAGCAGCCAAGGGCTAGCCCGGTCGGATGAGCAGTTCTTC.

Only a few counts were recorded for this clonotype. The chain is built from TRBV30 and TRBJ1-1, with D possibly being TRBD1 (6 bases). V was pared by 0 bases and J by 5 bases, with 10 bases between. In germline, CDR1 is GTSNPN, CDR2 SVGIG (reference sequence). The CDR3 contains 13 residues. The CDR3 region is CAWSVQGRTEAFF. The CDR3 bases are TGTGCCTGGAGTGTACAGGGACGGACTGAAGCTTTCTTT.

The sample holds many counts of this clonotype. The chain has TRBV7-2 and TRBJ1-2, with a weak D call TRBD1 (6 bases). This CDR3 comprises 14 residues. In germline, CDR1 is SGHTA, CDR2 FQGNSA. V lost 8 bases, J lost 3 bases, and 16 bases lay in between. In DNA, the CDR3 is TGTGCCAGCGTTCCTCGTGCAGGGGACTATGGCTACACCTTC. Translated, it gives CASVPRAGDYGYTF.

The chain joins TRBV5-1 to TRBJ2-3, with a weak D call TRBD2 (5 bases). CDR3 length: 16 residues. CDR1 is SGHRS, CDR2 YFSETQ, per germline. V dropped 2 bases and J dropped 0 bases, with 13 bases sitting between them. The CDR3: CASSLGLDASTDTQYF. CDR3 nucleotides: TGCGCCAGCAGCTTAGGACTGGACGCTAGCACAGATACGCAGTATTTT.